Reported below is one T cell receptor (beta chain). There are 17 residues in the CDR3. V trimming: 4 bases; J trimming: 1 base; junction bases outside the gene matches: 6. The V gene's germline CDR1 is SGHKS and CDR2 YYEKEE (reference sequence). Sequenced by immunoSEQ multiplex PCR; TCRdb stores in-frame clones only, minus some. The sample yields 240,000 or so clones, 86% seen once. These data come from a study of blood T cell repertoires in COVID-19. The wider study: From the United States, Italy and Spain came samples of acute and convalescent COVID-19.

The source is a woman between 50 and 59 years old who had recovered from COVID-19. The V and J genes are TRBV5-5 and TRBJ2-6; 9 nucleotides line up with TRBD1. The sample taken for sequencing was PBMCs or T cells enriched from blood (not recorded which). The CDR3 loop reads CASSHRDRVSGANVLTF. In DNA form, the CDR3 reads TGTGCCAGCAGCCACCGGGACAGGGTTTCTGGGGCCAACGTCCTGACTTTC.